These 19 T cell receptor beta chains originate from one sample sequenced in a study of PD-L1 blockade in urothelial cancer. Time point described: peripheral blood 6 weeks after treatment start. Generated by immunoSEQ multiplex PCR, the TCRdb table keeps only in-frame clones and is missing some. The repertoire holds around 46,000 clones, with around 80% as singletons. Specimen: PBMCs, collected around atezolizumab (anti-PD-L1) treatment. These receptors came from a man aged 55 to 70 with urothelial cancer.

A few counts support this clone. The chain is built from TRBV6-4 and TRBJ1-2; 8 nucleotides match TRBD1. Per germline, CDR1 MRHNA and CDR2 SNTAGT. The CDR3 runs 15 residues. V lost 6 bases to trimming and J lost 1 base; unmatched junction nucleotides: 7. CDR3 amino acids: CASRRDRTFNYGYTF. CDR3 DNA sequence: TGTGCCAGCAGGCGGGACAGGACCTTTAACTATGGCTACACCTTC.

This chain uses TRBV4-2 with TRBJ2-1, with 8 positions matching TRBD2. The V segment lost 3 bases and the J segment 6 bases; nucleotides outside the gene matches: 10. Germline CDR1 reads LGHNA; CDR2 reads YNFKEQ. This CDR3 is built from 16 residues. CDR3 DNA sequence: TGTGCCAGCAGCCATTCGGGTAGCGGGAATTCCAATGAGCAGTTCTTC. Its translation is CASSHSGSGNSNEQFF.

CDR3 region: CASSPGTSGGNTQYF. CDR3 sequence (DNA): TGTGCCAGCAGCCCGGGGACTAGCGGGGGGAATACGCAGTATTTT. The V gene is TRBV7-8, the J gene TRBJ2-3, with 15 bases identical to TRBD2. CDR1 is SGHVS, CDR2 FQNEAQ, per germline. The CDR3 is 15 residues long. The J segment lost 7 bases and the V segment lost 5 bases, leaving 4 bases of the junction unmatched.

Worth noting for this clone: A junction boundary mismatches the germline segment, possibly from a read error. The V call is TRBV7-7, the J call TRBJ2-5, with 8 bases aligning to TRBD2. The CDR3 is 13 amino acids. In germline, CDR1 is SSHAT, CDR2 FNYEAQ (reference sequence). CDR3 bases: TGTGCTAGCAGCCCCCGACTAGCGGAGACCCAGTACTTC. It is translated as CASSPRLAETQYF.

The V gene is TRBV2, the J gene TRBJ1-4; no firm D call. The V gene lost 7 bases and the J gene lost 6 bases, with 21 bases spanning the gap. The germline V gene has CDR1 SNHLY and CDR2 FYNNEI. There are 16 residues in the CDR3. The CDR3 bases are TGTGCCAGCATCCCCCCTGGCCCCACCCAGGATGAAAAACTGTTTTTT. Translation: CASIPPGPTQDEKLFF.

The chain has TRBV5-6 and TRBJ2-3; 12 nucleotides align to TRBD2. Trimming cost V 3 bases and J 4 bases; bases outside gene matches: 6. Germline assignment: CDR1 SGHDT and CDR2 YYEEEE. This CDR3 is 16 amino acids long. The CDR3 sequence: CASSSRTSGEPDTQYF. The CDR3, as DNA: TGTGCCAGCAGCTCAAGGACTAGCGGGGAACCAGATACGCAGTATTTT. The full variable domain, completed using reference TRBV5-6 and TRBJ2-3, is DAGVTQSPTHLIKTRGQQVTLRCSPKSGHDTVSWYQQALGQGPQFIFQYYEEEERQRGNFPDRFSGHQFPNYSSELNVNALLLGDSALYLCASSSRTSGEPDTQYFGPGTRLTVL.

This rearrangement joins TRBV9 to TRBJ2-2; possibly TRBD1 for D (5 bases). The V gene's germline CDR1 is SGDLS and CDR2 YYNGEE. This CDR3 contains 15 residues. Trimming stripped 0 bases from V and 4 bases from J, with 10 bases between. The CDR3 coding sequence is TGTGCCAGCAGCGTAGCTAATAGGGGCACCGGGGAGCTGTTTTTT. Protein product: CASSVANRGTGELFF.

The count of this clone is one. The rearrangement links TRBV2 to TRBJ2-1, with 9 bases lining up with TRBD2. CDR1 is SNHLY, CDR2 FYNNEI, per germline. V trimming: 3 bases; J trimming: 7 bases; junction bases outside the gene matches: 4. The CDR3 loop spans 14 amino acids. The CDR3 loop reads CASSDYSGSNEQFF. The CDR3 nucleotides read TGTGCCAGCAGTGATTATAGCGGGAGTAATGAGCAGTTCTTC.

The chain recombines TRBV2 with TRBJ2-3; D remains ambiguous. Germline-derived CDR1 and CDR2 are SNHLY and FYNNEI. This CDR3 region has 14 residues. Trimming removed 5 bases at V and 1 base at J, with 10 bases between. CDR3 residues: CASSTRLGTDTQYF. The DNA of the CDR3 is TGTGCCAGCAGTACCCGACTGGGCACAGATACGCAGTATTTT.

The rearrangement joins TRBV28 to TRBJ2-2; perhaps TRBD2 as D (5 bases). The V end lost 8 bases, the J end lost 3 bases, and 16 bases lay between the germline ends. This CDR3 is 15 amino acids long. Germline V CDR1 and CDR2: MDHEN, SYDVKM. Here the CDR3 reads CASPRRARDTGELFF. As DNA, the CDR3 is TGTGCCAGCCCCCGGCGGGCCCGGGACACCGGGGAGCTGTTTTTT.

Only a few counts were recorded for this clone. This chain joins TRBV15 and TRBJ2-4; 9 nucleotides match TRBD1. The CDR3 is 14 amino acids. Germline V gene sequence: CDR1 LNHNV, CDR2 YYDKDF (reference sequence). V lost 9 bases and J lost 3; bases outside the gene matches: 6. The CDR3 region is CATRTGAHKNIQYF. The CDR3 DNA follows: TGTGCCACACGGACAGGGGCCCACAAAAACATTCAGTACTTC.

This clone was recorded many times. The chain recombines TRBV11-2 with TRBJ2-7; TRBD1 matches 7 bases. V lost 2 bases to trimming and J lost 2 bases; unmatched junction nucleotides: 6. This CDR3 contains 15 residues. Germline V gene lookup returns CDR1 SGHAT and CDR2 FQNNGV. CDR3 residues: CASSLSQGQTYEQYF. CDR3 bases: TGTGCCAGCAGCTTAAGCCAGGGACAGACCTACGAGCAGTACTTC.

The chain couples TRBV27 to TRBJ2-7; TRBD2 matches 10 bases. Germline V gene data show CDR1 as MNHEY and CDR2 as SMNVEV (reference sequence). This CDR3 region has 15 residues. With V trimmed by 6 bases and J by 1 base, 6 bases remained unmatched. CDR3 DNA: TGTGCCAGCAGAAAGGGGACTAGCGAGTCCTACGAGCAGTACTTC. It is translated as CASRKGTSESYEQYF.

The CDR3 region has the DNA TGTGCCAGCAGTAGACCCGGGACAGGGTACAATGAGCAGTTCTTC. This sequence encodes CASSRPGTGYNEQFF. V usage is TRBV6-5 and J usage is TRBJ2-1, with 9 bases that match TRBD1. Germline-derived CDR1 and CDR2 are MNHEY and SVGAGI. The ends lost 5 bases at V and 4 bases at J; junction bases unmatched: 6. This CDR3 spans 15 amino acids.

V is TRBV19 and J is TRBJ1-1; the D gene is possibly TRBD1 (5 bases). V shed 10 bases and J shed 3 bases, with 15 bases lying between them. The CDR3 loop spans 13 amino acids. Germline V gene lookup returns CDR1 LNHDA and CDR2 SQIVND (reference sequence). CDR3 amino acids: CATGAYRDTEAFF. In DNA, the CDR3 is TGTGCCACTGGGGCGTACCGGGACACTGAAGCTTTCTTT.

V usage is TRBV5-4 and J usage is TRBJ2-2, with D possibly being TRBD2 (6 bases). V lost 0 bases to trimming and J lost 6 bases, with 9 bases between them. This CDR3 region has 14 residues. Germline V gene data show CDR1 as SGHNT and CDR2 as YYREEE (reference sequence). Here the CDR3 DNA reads TGTGCCAGCAGCTTGGGTTGGGGGGCCGGGGAGCTGTTTTTT. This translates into CASSLGWGAGELFF.

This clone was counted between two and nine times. The CDR3, as DNA: TGTGCCAGCAGTATTGACAGGGGGCCAAACAATGAGCAGTTCTTC. As protein: CASSIDRGPNNEQFF. J is TRBJ2-1 and V is TRBV6-4, with 10 bases identical to TRBD1. This CDR3 is 15 amino acids long. The ends lost 5 bases at V and 5 bases at J; junction bases unmatched: 6. CDR1 MRHNA and CDR2 SNTAGT come from the germline V gene.

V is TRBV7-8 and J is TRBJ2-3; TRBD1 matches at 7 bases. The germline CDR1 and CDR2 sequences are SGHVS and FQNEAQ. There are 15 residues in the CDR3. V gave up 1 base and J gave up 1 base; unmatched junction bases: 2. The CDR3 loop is CASSLGQGRTDTQYF. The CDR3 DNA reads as TGTGCCAGCAGCTTAGGACAGGGCCGCACAGATACGCAGTATTTT.

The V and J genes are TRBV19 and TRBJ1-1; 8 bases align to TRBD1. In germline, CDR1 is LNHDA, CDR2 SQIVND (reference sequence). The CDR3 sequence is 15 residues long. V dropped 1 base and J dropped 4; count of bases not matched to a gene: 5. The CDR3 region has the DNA TGTGCCAGTAGTATAGGGGACAGGTGGGGCACTGAAGCTTTCTTT. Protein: CASSIGDRWGTEAFF. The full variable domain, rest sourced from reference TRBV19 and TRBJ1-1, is DGGITQSPKYLFRKEGQNVTLSCEQNLNHDAMYWYRQDPGQGLRLIYYSQIVNDFQKGDIAEGYSVSREKKESFPLTVTSAQKNPTAFYLCASSIGDRWGTEAFFGQGTRLTVV.